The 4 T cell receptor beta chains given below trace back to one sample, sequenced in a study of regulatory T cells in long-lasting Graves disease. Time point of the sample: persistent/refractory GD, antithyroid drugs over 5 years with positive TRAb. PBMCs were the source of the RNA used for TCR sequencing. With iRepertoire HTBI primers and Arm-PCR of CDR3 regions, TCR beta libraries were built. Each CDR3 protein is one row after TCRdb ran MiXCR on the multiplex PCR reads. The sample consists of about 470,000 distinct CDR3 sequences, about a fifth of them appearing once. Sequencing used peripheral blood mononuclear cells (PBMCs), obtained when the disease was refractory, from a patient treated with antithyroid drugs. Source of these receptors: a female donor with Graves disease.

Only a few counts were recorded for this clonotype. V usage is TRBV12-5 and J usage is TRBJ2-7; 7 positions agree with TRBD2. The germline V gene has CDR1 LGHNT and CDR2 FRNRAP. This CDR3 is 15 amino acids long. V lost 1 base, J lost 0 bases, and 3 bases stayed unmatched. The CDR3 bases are TGTGCTAGTGGTTTGGGACTAGCAAGCTCCTACGAGCAGTACTTC. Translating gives CASGLGLASSYEQYF.

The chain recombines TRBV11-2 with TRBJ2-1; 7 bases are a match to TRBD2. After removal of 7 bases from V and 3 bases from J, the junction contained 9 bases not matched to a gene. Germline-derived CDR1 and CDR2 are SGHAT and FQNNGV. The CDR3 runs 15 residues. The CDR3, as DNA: TGTGCCAGCAACCAGCCTAGCGGAGTCTACAATGAGCAGTTCTTC. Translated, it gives CASNQPSGVYNEQFF. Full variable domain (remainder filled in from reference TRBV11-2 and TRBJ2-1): EAGVAQSPRYKIIEKRQSVAFWCNPISGHATLYWYQQILGQGPKLLIQFQNNGVVDDSQLPKDRFSAERLKGVDSTLKIQPAKLEDSAVYLCASNQPSGVYNEQFFGPGTRLTVL.

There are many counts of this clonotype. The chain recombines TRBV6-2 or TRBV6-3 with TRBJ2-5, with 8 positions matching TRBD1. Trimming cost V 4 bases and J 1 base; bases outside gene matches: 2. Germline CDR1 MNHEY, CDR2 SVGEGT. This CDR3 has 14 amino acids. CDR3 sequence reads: CASSWGTGQETQYF. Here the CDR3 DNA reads TGTGCCAGCAGTTGGGGGACAGGCCAAGAGACCCAGTACTTC.

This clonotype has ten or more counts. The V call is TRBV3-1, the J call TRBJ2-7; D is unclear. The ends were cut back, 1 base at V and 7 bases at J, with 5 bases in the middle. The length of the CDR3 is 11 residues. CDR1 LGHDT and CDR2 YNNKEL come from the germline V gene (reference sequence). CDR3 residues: CASSQVGEQYF. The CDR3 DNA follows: TGTGCCAGCAGCCAAGTGGGAGAGCAGTACTTC.